The clone carrying this T cell receptor beta chain was seen a few times. Its antigen is unknown. PCR used 60 Vbeta primers and 13 Jbeta primers. Using immunoSEQ multiplex PCR, the repertoire was profiled, and TCRdb retains in-frame clones only, with some absent. The data show around 120,000 clones, approximately 80% seen once. These data come from a study of cytomegalovirus exposure and HLA in healthy donors. The wider study: Around 77% of approximately 400 genotyped donors fell in the Caucasian-associated ancestry cluster.

The length of the CDR3 is 13 residues. Trimming cost V 5 bases and J 2 bases; bases outside gene matches: 4. From germline, CDR1 is SGHRS and CDR2 YFSETQ. Study outcomes and limitations: The later analysis indicated that the majority of CMV-associated TCR beta chains appeared HLA-restricted. Relative to equally common others, HLA-associated TCR beta chains showed greater clonal expansion in a later analysis.

The chain combines TRBV5-1 with TRBJ2-7; 7 nucleotides line up with TRBD1. This TCR derives from a man in his thirties or forties in good health and CMV-seronegative. Material for sequencing was PBMCs. In nucleotides, the CDR3 is TGCGCCAGCAGAGGACAGGCCACCTACGAGCAGTACTTC. Translation gives CASRGQATYEQYF.